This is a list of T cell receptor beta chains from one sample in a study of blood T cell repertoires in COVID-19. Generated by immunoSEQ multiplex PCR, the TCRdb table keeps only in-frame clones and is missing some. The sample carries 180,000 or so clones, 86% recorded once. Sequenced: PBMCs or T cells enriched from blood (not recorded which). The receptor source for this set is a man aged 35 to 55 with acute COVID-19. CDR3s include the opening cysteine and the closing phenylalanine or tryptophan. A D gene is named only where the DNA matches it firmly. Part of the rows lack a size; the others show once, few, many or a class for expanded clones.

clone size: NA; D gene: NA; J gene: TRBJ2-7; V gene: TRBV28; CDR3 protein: CAGGQGRTPYEQYF; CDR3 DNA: TGTGCCGGTGGGCAGGGGCGCACCCCCTACGAGCAGTACTTC
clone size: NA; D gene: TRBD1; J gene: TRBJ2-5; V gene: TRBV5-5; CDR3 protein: CASSWTGAETQYF; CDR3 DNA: TGTGCCAGCAGCTGGACAGGAGCGGAGACCCAGTACTTC
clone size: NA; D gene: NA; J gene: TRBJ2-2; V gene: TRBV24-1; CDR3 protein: CATTQSSVPDTGELFF; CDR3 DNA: TGTGCCACCACCCAATCTAGTGTTCCCGACACCGGGGAGCTGTTTTTT
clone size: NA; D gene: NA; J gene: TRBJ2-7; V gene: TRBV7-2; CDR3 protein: CASSHTGLPSYEQYF; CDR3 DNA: TGTGCCAGCAGCCATACAGGGCTTCCCTCCTACGAGCAGTACTTC
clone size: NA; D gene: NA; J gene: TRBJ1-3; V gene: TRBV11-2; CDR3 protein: CASSSLRGRVPSTIYF; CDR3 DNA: TGTGCCAGCAGCTCACTTCGTGGGAGGGTGCCCTCCACCATATATTTT
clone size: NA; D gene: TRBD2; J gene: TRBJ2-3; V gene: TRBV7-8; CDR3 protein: CASSGAGSSSSTDTQYF; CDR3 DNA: TGTGCCAGCAGCGGAGCGGGGAGTTCCTCTAGCACAGATACGCAGTATTTT
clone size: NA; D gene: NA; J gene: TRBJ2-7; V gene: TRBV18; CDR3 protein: CASSPSTDYEQYF; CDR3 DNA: TGTGCCAGCTCACCCTCAACAGACTACGAGCAGTACTTC
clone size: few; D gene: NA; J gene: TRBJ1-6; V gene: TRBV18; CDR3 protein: CASSPESSRSPLHF; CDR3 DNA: TGTGCCAGCTCACCAGAGTCTTCCCGCTCACCCCTCCACTTT
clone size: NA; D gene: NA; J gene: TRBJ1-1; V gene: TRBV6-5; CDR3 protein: CASSSGQITEAFF; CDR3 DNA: TGTGCCAGCAGTTCCGGACAGATCACTGAAGCTTTCTTT
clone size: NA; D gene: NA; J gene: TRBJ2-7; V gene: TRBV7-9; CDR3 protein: CASSPQILREFLREKQYF; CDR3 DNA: TGTGCCAGCAGTCCGCAGATCCTTAGGGAGTTTCTACGGGAGAAGCAGTACTTC
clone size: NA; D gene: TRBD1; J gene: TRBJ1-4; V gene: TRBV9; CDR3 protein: CASSVQGATNEKLFF; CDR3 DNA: TGTGCCAGCAGCGTCCAGGGGGCAACTAATGAAAAACTGTTTTTT
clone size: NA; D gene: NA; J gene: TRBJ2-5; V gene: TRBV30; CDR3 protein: CAWIPWLGRETQYF; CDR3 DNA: TGTGCCTGGATCCCCTGGTTGGGCCGCGAGACCCAGTACTTC
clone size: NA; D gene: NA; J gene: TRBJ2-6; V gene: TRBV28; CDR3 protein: CASTSGQQSSGANVLTF; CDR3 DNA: TGTGCCAGCACTTCGGGACAACAAAGCTCTGGGGCCAACGTCCTGACTTTC
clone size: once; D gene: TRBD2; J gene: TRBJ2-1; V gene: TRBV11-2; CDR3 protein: CASSFFLAGSYNEQFF; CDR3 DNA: TGTGCCAGCAGCTTCTTTCTAGCGGGCTCCTACAATGAGCAGTTCTTC
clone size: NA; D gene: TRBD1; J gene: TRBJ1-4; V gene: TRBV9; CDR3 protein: CASSLSQGVDEKLFF; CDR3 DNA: TGTGCCAGCTCCCTCTCACAGGGGGTTGACGAAAAACTGTTTTTT
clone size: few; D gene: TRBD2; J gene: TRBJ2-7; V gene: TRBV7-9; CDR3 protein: CASSPPGRGEEQYF; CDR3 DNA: TGTGCCAGCAGCCCGCCAGGGCGGGGGGAGGAGCAGTACTTC
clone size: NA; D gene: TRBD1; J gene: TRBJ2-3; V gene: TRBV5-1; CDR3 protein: CASSLDGTDGTDTQYF; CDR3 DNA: TGCGCCAGCAGCTTGGATGGGACAGATGGCACAGATACGCAGTATTTT
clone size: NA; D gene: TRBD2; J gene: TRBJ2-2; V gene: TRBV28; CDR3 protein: CASRLAGDGGELFF; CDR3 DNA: TGTGCCAGCAGGCTAGCGGGAGACGGCGGGGAGCTGTTTTTT
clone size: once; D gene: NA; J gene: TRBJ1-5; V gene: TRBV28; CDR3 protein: CASKKNMAGGNQPQHF; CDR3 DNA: TGTGCCAGCAAAAAAAATATGGCAGGGGGCAATCAGCCCCAGCATTTT
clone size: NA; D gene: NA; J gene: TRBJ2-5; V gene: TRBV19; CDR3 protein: CASSIRTRGEETQYF; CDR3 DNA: TGTGCCAGTAGTATCCGGACCCGGGGTGAAGAGACCCAGTACTTC
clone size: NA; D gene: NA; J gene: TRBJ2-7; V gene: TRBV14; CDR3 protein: CASSQDSPPGQYF; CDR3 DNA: TGTGCCAGCAGCCAAGATTCACCCCCGGGGCAGTACTTC
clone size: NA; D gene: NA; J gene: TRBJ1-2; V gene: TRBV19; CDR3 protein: CASSNRGLENYGYTF; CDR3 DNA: TGTGCCAGTAGTAACCGCGGTTTGGAGAACTATGGCTACACCTTC
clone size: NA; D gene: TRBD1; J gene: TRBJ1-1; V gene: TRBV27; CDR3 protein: CASTQGAWGTEAFF; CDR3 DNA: TGTGCCAGCACTCAGGGGGCTTGGGGTACTGAAGCTTTCTTT
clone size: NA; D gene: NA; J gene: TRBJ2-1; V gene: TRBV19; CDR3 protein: CASSIFAENEQFF; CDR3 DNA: TGTGCCAGTAGTATCTTTGCGGAGAATGAGCAGTTCTTC
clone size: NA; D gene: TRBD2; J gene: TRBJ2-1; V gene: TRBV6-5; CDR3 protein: CASGTSGNNEQFF; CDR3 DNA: TGTGCCAGCGGTACTAGCGGGAACAATGAGCAGTTCTTC
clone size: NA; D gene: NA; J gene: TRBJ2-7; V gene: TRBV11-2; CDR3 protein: CASSFIRMAPEQYF; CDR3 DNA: TGTGCCAGCAGCTTCATCAGAATGGCTCCCGAGCAGTACTTC
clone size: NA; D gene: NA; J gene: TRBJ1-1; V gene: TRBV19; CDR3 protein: CASSMTPGIVNTEAFF; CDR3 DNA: TGTGCCAGTAGTATGACCCCAGGGATTGTGAACACTGAAGCTTTCTTT